This T cell receptor beta chain came from a study of CD8+CD57+ T cells in acquired aplastic anemia (dated by TCRdb to the late 2010s). Some background on the complete study: A mean of about 3.2 ug of DNA, ranging from roughly 0.19 to 27.4 ug, was extracted from sorted CD4+ and CD8+ cells. Here is what the overall study found, with its caveats: CD8+ Simpson's diversity did not differ significantly between patients and healthy controls (P=0.060). Around 30 CD8+ CDR3 sequences were shared between patients and controls but appeared highly expressed in patients and within their immunodominant clones.

The study deep-sequenced TCR repertoires of sorted CD4+ and CD8+ blood T cells from severe aplastic anemia patients and healthy subjects. Ficoll-Paque density gradient centrifugation was used to isolate peripheral blood mononuclear cells. Before DNA extraction, CD4+ and CD8+ T cells were sorted by FACS or by magnetic beads. From cysteine to phenylalanine, the CDR3 is 14 amino acids long. Just CDR3 DNA is preserved here, 42 bases in frame from base 1. CDR1 and CDR2 are read off the germline V gene (reference sequence) as DFQATT and SNEGSKA. At the junction V is shortened by 0 bases and J by 9 bases; bases outside the gene matches: 8. In the case of this clonotype: No cognate antigen has been identified for it. The sample holds no much larger clone one base away, and base qualities are not on file.

TCR beta VDJ combination and CDR3 sequence profiling used genomic DNA as the template. An Illumina HiSeq 2000 was the platform used for TCR repertoire sequencing. The original pipeline was this. Repertoire assessment relied on Simpson's diversity index, CDR3 size and DJ length profiles, and TRBV/TRBJ rearrangement plots. The most abundant DNA sequence in the deep sequencing data was taken as the immunodominant clone. CDR3 amino acid sequences were checked for sharing between subjects and were compared against published repertoires and the VDJdb database. Clones were called with MiXCR by TCRdb after fastp trimmed the public reads at Q25, and only in-frame beta chains were retained. Every CDR3 protein is listed once, alongside the most common genes and DNA of its rows. TCRdb, not the authors, supplied the V and J calls. This sample is represented by 150,000 to 200,000 distinct CDR3 sequences; about 64% of them were singletons. Roughly 46% of the sample is in the top ten clones.

The origin of this receptor is a human donor with severe aplastic anemia or a healthy control (not recorded which). The rearranged chain carries TRBV20-1 and TRBJ2-1, with 7 middle bases fitting TRBD2. Sequenced input: sorted CD4+, CD8+, or CD8+CD57+ T cells (not recorded which) from PBMCs. The DNA sequence reads TGCAGTGCTAGAGAGGGGGAGGGCCACCGTGAGCAGTTCTTC. It codes for CSAREGEGHREQFF.